These T cell receptor beta chains were read from a single sample in a study of blood T cell repertoires in COVID-19. Profiling relied on immunoSEQ multiplex PCR, and the TCRdb table lists in-frame clones only, not all of them. The sample holds roughly 150,000 clones, around 84% seen once. Sequencing was carried out using peripheral blood. These receptors were obtained from a woman in her fifties or sixties with acute or convalescent COVID-19. CDR3s include the opening cysteine and the closing phenylalanine or tryptophan. The D gene is left open where the match is weak. Clone size appears in some rows only: once, few, many, or a class for an expanded clone.

>TRBJ2-2|TRBV10-3|TRBD2|-
TGTGCCATCAGTGTGGCGGGGGGTCTCACCGGGGAGCTGTTTTTT
CAISVAGGLTGELFF
>TRBJ1-2|TRBV4-3|-|-
TGCGCCAGCAGCCAAGACCCCCTGCCCCCACTGTCAGGCTACACCTTC
CASSQDPLPPLSGYTF
>TRBJ1-2|TRBV18|-|once
TGTGCCAGCTCACTCACGGGGAACTATGGCTACACCTTC
CASSLTGNYGYTF
>TRBJ2-2|TRBV5-1|TRBD1|-
TGCGCCAGCAGCACCGGACAGGGCAACACCGGGGAGCTGTTTTTT
CASSTGQGNTGELFF
>TRBJ1-4|TRBV25-1|-|-
TGTGCCAGCAGTGAATACATGGGGGGTGGTGAAAAACTGTTTTTT
CASSEYMGGGEKLFF
>TRBJ2-1|TRBV11-2|-|-
TGTGCCAGCAGCTTGGGCCTGAACAATGAGCAGTTCTTC
CASSLGLNNEQFF
>TRBJ2-3|TRBV7-8|TRBD2|-
TGTGCCAGCAGCCCAGTTCCGGGGGGTCCTAGCACAGATACGCAGTATTTT
CASSPVPGGPSTDTQYF
>TRBJ2-7|TRBV7-2|TRBD2|-
TGTGCCAGCAGCTTAAGCGGGGTCGGGTACGAGCAGTACTTC
CASSLSGVGYEQYF
>TRBJ2-7|TRBV4-1|-|few
TGCGCCAGCAGCCGGACAGCAAACGAGCAGTACTTC
CASSRTANEQYF
>TRBJ1-2|TRBV3-1/TRBV3-2|TRBD1|-
TGTGCCAGCAGGCGTCTGGGACAGGATTCCTCCTATGGCTACACCTTC
CASRRLGQDSSYGYTF
>TRBJ2-5|TRBV2|TRBD1|-
TGTGCCAGCAGGAAGACAGGGGGGTACCAAGAGACCCAGTACTTC
CASRKTGGYQETQYF
>TRBJ2-2|TRBV5-1|TRBD2|-
TGCGCCAGCAGCTTGAGGACTAGCGGGGGGGCGCGGGAGCTGTTTTTT
CASSLRTSGGARELFF
>TRBJ1-2|TRBV5-5|TRBD1|-
TGTGCCAGCAGCGAGGACAGGGCTCCGAACTATGGCTACACCTTC
CASSEDRAPNYGYTF
>TRBJ2-6|TRBV2|-|few
TGTGCCAGCAGTGAAAGTACGCGCTCTGGGGCCAACGTCCTGACTTTC
CASSESTRSGANVLTF
>TRBJ2-3|TRBV19|-|-
TGTGCCAGCAGGGGACGTTCTAGCACAGATACGCAGTATTTT
CASRGRSSTDTQYF
>TRBJ2-3|TRBV5-1|TRBD2|-
TGCGCCAGCAGCCCAAGGACTAGCACCACAGATACGCAGTATTTT
CASSPRTSTTDTQYF
>TRBJ1-1|TRBV5-4|TRBD1|-
TGTGCCAGCAGCTTGGCAGGGGGCTCTGAAGCTTTCTTT
CASSLAGGSEAFF
>TRBJ2-3|TRBV28|-|-
TGTGCCAGCAGTCAATGGGCCGTACTAGGGGATACGCAGTATTTT
CASSQWAVLGDTQYF
>TRBJ2-5|TRBV7-6|-|-
TGTGCCAGCAGTCCTCCGGGAGAGACCCAGTACTTC
CASSPPGETQYF
>TRBJ2-2|TRBV4-2|TRBD2|-
TGTGCCAGCAGCCTCGGGACTAGCGGATACACCGGGGAGCTGTTTTTT
CASSLGTSGYTGELFF
>TRBJ2-7|TRBV4-2|-|-
TGTGCCAGCAGCCAAATACCACAAACCTACGAGCAGTACTTC
CASSQIPQTYEQYF
>TRBJ2-1|TRBV24-1|-|-
TGTGCCACCAGTGAAGGAGGTTTTTCCTACAATGAGCAGTTCTTC
CATSEGGFSYNEQFF
>TRBJ1-3|TRBV28|-|-
TGTGCCAGCAGACGGACACCTGGAAACACCATATATTTT
CASRRTPGNTIYF
>TRBJ2-1|TRBV7-3|-|-
TGTGCCAGCAGCCCGGGACTCTCCTACAATGAGCAGTTCTTC
CASSPGLSYNEQFF
>TRBJ2-1|TRBV7-2|TRBD2|-
TGTGCCAGCAGCTTGGATAGTCTCCCGGGGGGTCGTGGCGATGAGCAGTTCTTC
CASSLDSLPGGRGDEQFF
>TRBJ2-3|TRBV3-1/TRBV3-2|-|-
TGTGCCAGCAGCCAAGGGCCCACCAGCACAGATACGCAGTATTTT
CASSQGPTSTDTQYF